One and the same sample provided the 14 T cell receptor beta chains below, sequenced in a study of early T cells in non-severe SARS-CoV-2 infection. TCRdb re-called the 5' RACE reads with MiXCR, one entry per CDR3 protein. The sample includes more than 80,000 distinct CDR3 sequences, 12% to 15% of them seen just once. The sample was whole blood. These receptors originate from an adult who was a healthcare worker with PCR-confirmed SARS-CoV-2 infection or an uninfected control (not recorded which).

This clonotype was observed a handful of times. V and J are TRBV7-8 and TRBJ2-3, with 12 bases that match TRBD2. Losses at the gene ends were 5 bases for V and 1 base for J; bases not matched to a gene: 4. Germline V gene sequence: CDR1 SGHVS, CDR2 FQNEAQ. This CDR3 comprises 16 residues. This CDR3 reads CASSPRLAGGTDTQYF. In DNA, the CDR3 is TGTGCCAGCAGCCCACGACTAGCGGGAGGCACAGATACGCAGTATTTT. Full variable domain (remainder filled in from reference TRBV7-8 and TRBJ2-3): GAGVSQSPRYKVAKRGQDVALRCDPISGHVSLFWYQQALGQGPEFLTYFQNEAQLDKSGLPSDRFFAERPEGSVSTLKIQRTQQEDSAVYLCASSPRLAGGTDTQYFGPGTRLTVL.

This clonotype showed up just once. CDR3 in DNA: TGTGCCACCAGCAGGGGACAGGGGGGCCACGAGCAGTACTTC. Residues: CATSRGQGGHEQYF. The chain is built from TRBV15 and TRBJ2-7, with 11 bases that match TRBD1. Germline loops: CDR1 LNHNV, CDR2 YYDKDF (reference sequence). Trimming at V came to 3 bases and at J to 5 bases, leaving 3 bases not matched to a gene. The CDR3 is made up of 14 amino acids.

This clonotype was seen only a few times. This chain joins TRBV7-2 and TRBJ2-7, with D uncertain. This CDR3 has 15 amino acids. V gave up 2 bases and J gave up 1 base, with 12 bases separating them. Germline V lookup: CDR1 SGHTA, CDR2 FQGNSA. CDR3 region: CASSLFPESSYEQYF. The CDR3 DNA reads TGTGCCAGCAGCTTATTCCCCGAGAGTTCCTACGAGCAGTACTTC.

The rearrangement joins TRBV29-1 to TRBJ2-5, with D unresolved. This CDR3 is 15 amino acids long. Trimming cost V 5 bases and J 3 bases, with 19 bases left between them. Per the germline V gene, CDR1 is SQVTM and CDR2 is ANQGSEA. CDR3 nucleotide sequence: TGCAGCGTTTTCTCACACCCGCGAGGTGAAGAGACCCAGTACTTC. This gives the protein CSVFSHPRGEETQYF.

The table lists this clonotype with many counts. This chain connects TRBV30 to TRBJ1-1; D ambiguous. The CDR3 covers 13 residues. CDR1 GTSNPN and CDR2 SVGIG come from the germline V gene (reference sequence). V lost 0 bases, J lost 0 bases, and 5 bases lay in between. The CDR3 bases are TGTGCCTGGAGTGTAGGGTTGAACACTGAAGCTTTCTTT. Translation gives CAWSVGLNTEAFF. Supplemented by reference TRBV30 and TRBJ1-1, the full variable domain reads SQTIHQWPATLVQPVGSPLSLECTVEGTSNPNLYWYRQAAGRGLQLLFYSVGIGQISSEVPQNLSASRPQDRQFILSSKKLLLSDSGFYLCAWSVGLNTEAFFGQGTRLTVV.

This clonotype appeared many times. The chain has TRBV6-1 and TRBJ1-1; 7 positions match TRBD1. V shed 2 bases, J shed 10 bases, and the junction held 10 bases outside the gene matches. Germline V gives CDR1 MNHNS, CDR2 SASEGT. CDR3 length: 14 residues. CDR3 region: CASSETGDSSRAFF. DNA of the CDR3: TGTGCCAGCAGTGAAACAGGGGATAGCTCGAGAGCTTTCTTT.

This clonotype was seen at least ten times. The chain joins TRBV3-1 to TRBJ2-1; D perhaps matches TRBD2 (6 bases). Germline loops: CDR1 LGHDT, CDR2 YNNKEL (reference sequence). This CDR3 region has 16 residues. Trimming left V 4 bases short and J 8 bases short, with 21 bases between. CDR3 residues: CASSPHLGGPDDEQFF. The CDR3 DNA is TGTGCCAGCAGCCCCCACCTGGGAGGACCGGACGATGAGCAGTTCTTC.

In its sample, this clonotype was seen a few times. DNA for the CDR3: TGTGCCAGCAGCCTCCCTGCTCACACAGATACGCAGTATTTT. Its translation is CASSLPAHTDTQYF. This sequence joins TRBV7-2 and TRBJ2-3; D is uncertain. The ends were cut back, 5 bases at V and 2 bases at J, with 11 bases in the middle. CDR3 length equals 14 residues. The germline gives CDR1 SGHTA, CDR2 FQGNSA.

The V gene is TRBV20-1, the J gene TRBJ2-7; 9 bases are shared with TRBD2. CDR1 is DFQATT and CDR2 is SNEGSKA in the germline V gene (reference sequence). Trimming at V came to 2 bases and at J to 6 bases, leaving 8 bases not matched to a gene. The CDR3 is 14 amino acids. CDR3 sequence reads: CSARPPGLAREQYF. The CDR3 bases are TGCAGTGCTAGACCCCCGGGACTAGCTCGCGAGCAGTACTTC.

This clonotype was detected only a few times. Here the CDR3 reads CASRRDRVSYNSPLHF. Here the CDR3 DNA reads TGTGCCAGCAGACGGGACAGGGTGAGCTATAATTCACCCCTCCACTTT. The rearrangement joins TRBV2 to TRBJ1-6, with TRBD1 identical over 9 bases. Trimming took 6 bases from V and 3 from J; bases not matched to a gene: 6. From germline, CDR1 is SNHLY and CDR2 FYNNEI. CDR3 length: 16 residues.

This clonotype was seen only a few times. The chain joins TRBV11-2 to TRBJ2-7, with 8 bases that match TRBD1. The junction had 10 bases not matched to a gene; V was cut back by 6 bases and J by 6 bases. The germline V gene has CDR1 SGHAT and CDR2 FQNNGV. The CDR3 contains 14 residues. The CDR3 loop is CASSSEDRVGEQYF. The CDR3, as DNA: TGTGCCAGCAGTTCTGAGGACAGGGTCGGCGAGCAGTACTTC.

This clonotype was found a few times. The V and J genes are TRBV7-9 and TRBJ1-2; 8 nucleotides match TRBD1. The CDR3 totals 15 residues. In germline, CDR1 is SEHNR, CDR2 FQNEAQ (reference sequence). V lost 5 bases, J lost 7 bases, and 12 bases stayed unmatched. The CDR3 loop reads CASSPTGTGGGGYTF. Here the CDR3 DNA reads TGTGCCAGCAGCCCAACCGGGACAGGAGGAGGTGGCTACACCTTC.

Comment on this clonotype: This could be a read error, since a much larger clone is one nucleotide away. The V gene is TRBV5-4, the J gene TRBJ2-5; TRBD1 matches at 9 bases. The J segment lost 3 bases and the V segment lost 4 bases, leaving 7 bases of the junction unmatched. Germline CDR1 and CDR2: SGHNT and YYREEE (reference sequence). The CDR3 contains 15 residues. This chain's CDR3 is CASSQLTGGEETQYF. The CDR3 DNA reads TGTGCCAGCAGCCAGCTGACAGGGGGTGAAGAGACCCAGTACTTC.

This chain links TRBV9 with TRBJ2-3, with TRBD1 matching over 10 bases. CDR1 and CDR2 (germline): SGDLS, YYNGEE. The CDR3 is 17 residues long. With 1 base clipped from V and 2 bases from J, the junction kept 7 bases outside the gene matches. The CDR3 here is CASSVTWGQGPTDTQYF. As DNA, the CDR3 is TGTGCCAGCAGCGTAACCTGGGGACAGGGGCCCACAGATACGCAGTATTTT.